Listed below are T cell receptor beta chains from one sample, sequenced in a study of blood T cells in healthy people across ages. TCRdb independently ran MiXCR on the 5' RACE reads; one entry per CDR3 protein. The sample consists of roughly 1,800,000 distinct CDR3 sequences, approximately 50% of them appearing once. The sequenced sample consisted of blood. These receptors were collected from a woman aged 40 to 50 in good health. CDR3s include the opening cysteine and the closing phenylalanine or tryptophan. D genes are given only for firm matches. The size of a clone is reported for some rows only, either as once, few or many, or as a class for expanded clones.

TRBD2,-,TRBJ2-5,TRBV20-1,TGCAGTGCTGGGGAGGGTTTTCGGGGACTAGCGGGGGAGGAGACCCAGTACTTC,CSAGEGFRGLAGEETQYF
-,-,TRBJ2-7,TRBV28,TGTGCCAGCAGCCCGGCAGTAAAGGGCGAGCAGTACTTC,CASSPAVKGEQYF
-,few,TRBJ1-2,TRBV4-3,TGCGCCAGCAGCCAAGTAGCAGGGGCCACTAACTATGGCTACACCTTC,CASSQVAGATNYGYTF
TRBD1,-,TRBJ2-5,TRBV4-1,TGCGCCAGCAGCCCTACAAAACTAGGGGGCCGAACCCAAGAGACCCAGTACTTC,CASSPTKLGGRTQETQYF
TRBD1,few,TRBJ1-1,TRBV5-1,TGCGCCAGCAGCGGCGGGACAGGGCCTGAAGCTTTCTTT,CASSGGTGPEAFF
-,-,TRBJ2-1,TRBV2,TGTGCCACCCAATTAGGGAATGAGCAGTTCTTC,CATQLGNEQFF
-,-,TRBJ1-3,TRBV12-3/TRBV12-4,TGTGCCAGCCAGGGATGGGGCACCATATATTTT,CASQGWGTIYF
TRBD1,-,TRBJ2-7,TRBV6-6,TGTGCCAGCAGGCCCGGGACAGGGTCCTGCGAGCAGTACTTC,CASRPGTGSCEQYF
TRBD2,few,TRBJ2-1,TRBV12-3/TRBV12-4,TGTGCCAGCAGTCCTTGGGGCGGGGGGGATTACAATGAGCAGTTCTTC,CASSPWGGGDYNEQFF
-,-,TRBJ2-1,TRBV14,TGTGCCAGCAGCCAAGTCAGAATAGGGGGGTGGGCCTACAATGAGCAGTTCTTC,CASSQVRIGGWAYNEQFF
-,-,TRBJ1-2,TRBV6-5,TGTGCCAGCAGTTACTATCCTCAGGGGAATGGCTACACCTTC,CASSYYPQGNGYTF
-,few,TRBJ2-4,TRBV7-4,TGTGCCAGCAGCTTAGAGCAGCGGACGATAGCCAAAAACATTCAGTACTTC,CASSLEQRTIAKNIQYF
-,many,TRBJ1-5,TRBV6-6,TGTGCCAGCAGTTACGCTCGGCAAAGCAATCAGCCCCAGCATTTT,CASSYARQSNQPQHF
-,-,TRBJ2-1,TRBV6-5,TGTGCCAGCAGTTACTCTTCCGGCAACAATGAGCAGTTCTTC,CASSYSSGNNEQFF
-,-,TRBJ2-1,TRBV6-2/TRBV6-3,TGTGCCAGCAGTTACTCCATACTTTATGGGGAGCAGTTCTTC,CASSYSILYGEQFF
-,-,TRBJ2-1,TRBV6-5,TGTGCCAGCAGTTACTCCGAGACTGGGAGCTCCTACAATGAGCAGTTCTTC,CASSYSETGSSYNEQFF
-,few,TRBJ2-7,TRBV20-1,TGCAGTGCTAGAGATAAAGCGGCGCTTACCTACGAGCAGTACTTC,CSARDKAALTYEQYF
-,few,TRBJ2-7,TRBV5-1,TGCGCCAGCAGCTTGGAGGGCCTAATTTACGAGCAGTACTTC,CASSLEGLIYEQYF
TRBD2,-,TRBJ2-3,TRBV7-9,TGTGCCAGCAGCTTCACCCTAGCGGGGGCCCCCACAGATACGCAGTATTTT,CASSFTLAGAPTDTQYF
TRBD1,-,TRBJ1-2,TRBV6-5,TGTGCCAGCAGAAAGATGACAGGGGTCAACTATGGCTACACCTTC,CASRKMTGVNYGYTF
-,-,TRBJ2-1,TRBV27,TGTGCCAGCCGACGGATTGGGGATGAGCAGTTCTTC,CASRRIGDEQFF
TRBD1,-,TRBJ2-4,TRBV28,TGTGCCAGCAGTTTGCGGGACAGGTTATCCAACATTCAGTACTTC,CASSLRDRLSNIQYF
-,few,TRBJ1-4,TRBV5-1,TGTGCCAGCAGTCTCGCCGGGACCGGTGATGAAAAACTGTTTTTT,CASSLAGTGDEKLFF
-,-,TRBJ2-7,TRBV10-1,TGCGCCAGCAGTGAGCAACAGGACGGTTTCGACGAGCAGTACTTC,CASSEQQDGFDEQYF
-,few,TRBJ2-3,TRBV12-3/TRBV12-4,TGTGCCAGCAGTCCCCTCGCTAGCGATCTACCGTATTTT,CASSPLASDLPYF
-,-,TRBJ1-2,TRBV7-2,TGTGCCAGCGAAACCGGGCGGCTCTATGGCTACACCTTC,CASETGRLYGYTF
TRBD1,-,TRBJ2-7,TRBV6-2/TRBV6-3,TGTGCCAGCAGTTTTCCCCCCCGGGACAGGGTTTCCTACGAGCAGTACTTC,CASSFPPRDRVSYEQYF
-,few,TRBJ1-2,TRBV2,TGTGCCAGCAGTGAAAGGTGGGATGGCTACACCTTC,CASSERWDGYTF
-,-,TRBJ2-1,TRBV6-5,TGTGCCAGCAGTTACTCGAGGGCGGGGGCGCGCGGGCAGTTCTTC,CASSYSRAGARGQFF
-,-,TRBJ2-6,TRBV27,TGTGCCAGCAGTTTCGCCGGGGCCGTCTCTGGGGCCAACGTCCTGACTTTC,CASSFAGAVSGANVLTF
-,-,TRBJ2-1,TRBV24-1,TGTGCCACCAGTGAATCCTACAATAAGCAGTTCTTC,CATSESYNKQFF
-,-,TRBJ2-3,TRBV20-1,TGCAGTGCTAGAGGAGGGAGCCTCACAGATACGCAGTATTTT,CSARGGSLTDTQYF
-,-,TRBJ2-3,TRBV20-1,TGCAGTGTAGCTACGCAGTATTTT,CSVATQYF
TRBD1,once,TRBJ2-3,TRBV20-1,TGCAGTGCTCCGGCCGACAGGGAAGTAGCAGATACGCAGTATTTT,CSAPADREVADTQYF
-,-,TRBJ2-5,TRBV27,TGTGCCAGCAGTTTATCGCCAGGGGCCTACAATGAGCAGTACTTC,CASSLSPGAYNEQYF
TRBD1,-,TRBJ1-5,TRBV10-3,TGTGCCATCAGCCTGACCTGGACAGGGGGCGAAGGCAATCAGCCCCAGCATTTT,CAISLTWTGGEGNQPQHF
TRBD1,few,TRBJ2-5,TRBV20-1,TGCAGTGCTAGCCCCTCCGGGACAGAGTACCAAGAGACCCAGTACTTC,CSASPSGTEYQETQYF
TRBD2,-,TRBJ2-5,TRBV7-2,TGTGCCAGCATACTAGCGGGGAGCCACCAAGAGACCCAGTACTTC,CASILAGSHQETQYF
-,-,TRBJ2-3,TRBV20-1,TGCAGTGCTGGACTCAGCGCAAACACAGATACGCAGTATTTT,CSAGLSANTDTQYF
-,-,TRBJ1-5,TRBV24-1,TGTGCCACCAGTGATCCCAGGAGCGGGGAAAGCAATCAGCCCCAGCATTTT,CATSDPRSGESNQPQHF
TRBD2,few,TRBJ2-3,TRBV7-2,TGTGCCAGCAGCACTAGCGGGGGGGCTAGCACAGATACGCAGTATTTT,CASSTSGGASTDTQYF
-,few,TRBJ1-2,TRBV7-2,TGTGCCAGCAGCTTTAACACAGGGCAGGCTGGCTACACCTTC,CASSFNTGQAGYTF
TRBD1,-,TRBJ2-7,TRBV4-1,TGCGCCAGCAGCCAAGGGGGACAGGGGATCCTCTCCTACGAGCAGTACTTC,CASSQGGQGILSYEQYF
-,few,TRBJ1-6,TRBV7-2,TGTGCCACCCGACGGATGAATAATTCACCCCTCCACTTT,CATRRMNNSPLHF
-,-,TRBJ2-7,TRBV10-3,TGTGCCATCAGTGCACAGATCGAGACCTACGAGCAGTACTTC,CAISAQIETYEQYF
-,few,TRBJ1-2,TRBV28,TGTGCCAGCAGAGCCCGGACAGCTAACTATGGCTACACCTTC,CASRARTANYGYTF
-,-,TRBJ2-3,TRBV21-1,TGTGCCAGCTCAAGGGGGGGCTCGGTACAAACTAACCTCTCACAGATACTCGGCTCTACGCAGTATTTT,CASSRGGSVQTNLSQILGSTQYF
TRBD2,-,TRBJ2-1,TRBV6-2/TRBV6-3,TGTGCCAGCAGTTACGGCCCGACTAGCGGTAGCTCCTACAATGAGCAGTTCTTC,CASSYGPTSGSSYNEQFF
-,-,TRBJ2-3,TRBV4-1,TGCGCCAGCAGCCGATTAGTGGACAGTTTTACAGATACGCAGTATTTT,CASSRLVDSFTDTQYF
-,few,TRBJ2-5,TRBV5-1,TGCGCCAGCAGCTTGGAACCCGGACTCCTCCTTGAGACCCAGTACTTC,CASSLEPGLLLETQYF
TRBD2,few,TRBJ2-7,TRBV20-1,TGCAGTGCTAGCGGAGCAAGCGGGGGGGCGAAAGAGCAGTACTTC,CSASGASGGAKEQYF
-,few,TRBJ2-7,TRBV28,TGTGCCAGCGGAGATGCGTCCCCATTCTCCGAGCAGTACTTC,CASGDASPFSEQYF
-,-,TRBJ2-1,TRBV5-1,TGCGCCAGCAAGGGTCTATCGGACAATGAGCAGTTCTTC,CASKGLSDNEQFF